Sequencing of this T cell receptor (beta chain) was carried out in a study of shared clonotypes between healthy human individuals. Study results and caveats: Clonotype sharing levels among donors were expected to vary with sequencing depth. Blood alone was sampled, and tissue repertoires likely differ.

The count of this clone is one. Its antigen is currently unknown. Into CD45RA+ naive and CD45RA-negative memory subsets, the CD4+ cells were split. This CDR3 has 13 residues. V was pared by 6 bases and J by 7 bases, with 6 bases of the junction left unmatched. Germline values: CDR1 SQVTM, CDR2 ANQGSEA. The data were produced by immunoSEQ multiplex PCR, yet TCRdb's version contains in-frame clones alone and is incomplete. The sample lists more than 400,000 clones, almost 97% occurring once. Sequencing was carried out using naive CD4+ T cells sorted from blood. As for subset: CD45RA+ positively selected. This receptor was obtained from a woman in her 30s in good health. The chain uses TRBV29-1 and TRBJ1-2, with 12 bases lining up with TRBD1. The CDR3 bases are TGCAGCGTCCGAGGGACAGGGGGCTTTGGCTACACCTTC. Amino acids: CSVRGTGGFGYTF.